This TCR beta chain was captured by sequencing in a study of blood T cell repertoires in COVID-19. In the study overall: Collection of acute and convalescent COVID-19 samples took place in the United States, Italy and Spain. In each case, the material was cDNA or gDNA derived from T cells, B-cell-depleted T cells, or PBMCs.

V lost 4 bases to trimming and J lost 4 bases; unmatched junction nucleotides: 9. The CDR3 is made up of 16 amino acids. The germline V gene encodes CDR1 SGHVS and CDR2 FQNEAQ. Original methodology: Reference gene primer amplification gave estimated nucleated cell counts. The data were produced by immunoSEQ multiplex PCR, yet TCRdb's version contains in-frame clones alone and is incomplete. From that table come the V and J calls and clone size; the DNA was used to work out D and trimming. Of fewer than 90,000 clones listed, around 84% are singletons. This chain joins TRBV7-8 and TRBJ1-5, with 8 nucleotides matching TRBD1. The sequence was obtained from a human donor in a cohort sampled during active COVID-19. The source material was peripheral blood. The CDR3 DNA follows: TGTGCCAGCAGCTCCTCAGACAGGGGCGGTAATCAGCCCCAGCATTTT. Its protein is CASSSSDRGGNQPQHF.